A selection of T cell receptor beta chains follows, all from one sample in a study of tumor-infiltrating lymphocytes in oesophageal squamous cell carcinoma. TCRdb recomputed calls from the PCR reads with MiXCR, one row per CDR3 protein. The sample lists some 15,000 distinct CDR3 sequences, roughly 45% seen once, with 40% to 50% in the top ten. The source material was blood. The receptors stem from a female donor with esophageal squamous cell carcinoma. CDR3s include the opening cysteine and the closing phenylalanine or tryptophan.

V	J	CDR3
TRBV7-8	TRBJ2-7	CASSPRDVALYEQYF
TRBV28	TRBJ2-3	CASSFGTASTDTQYF
TRBV12-3/TRBV12-4	TRBJ2-5	CASTIRAGLAGIRGQETQYF
TRBV7-9	TRBJ2-3	CASSQGTLASSVTDTQYF
TRBV7-6	TRBJ2-1	CASSLGSAYSYNEQFF
TRBV24-1	TRBJ2-7	CATSDPAGTSGSYEQYF
TRBV7-2	TRBJ1-6	CASRTASSYNSPLHF
TRBV7-4	NA	CASSATGQDEQYF
TRBV6-1	TRBJ2-5	CACQGDQSRTQYF
TRBV7-8	TRBJ2-3	CASSFRGRGPDTQYF
TRBV6-1	TRBJ2-5	CASSELQGAPETQYF
TRBV7-2	TRBJ2-5	CASSPPTGGNSPLHF
TRBV12-3/TRBV12-4	TRBJ2-7	CASGRGYEQYF
TRBV12-3/TRBV12-4	NA	CASSSSTGGSYEQYF
TRBV7-6	TRBJ2-2	CASSLDTPSGGITGELFF
TRBV7-2	NA	CASSSPRRGGQPTTYEQYF
TRBV7-3	TRBJ2-5	CASSLTVGQAQYF
TRBV4-1	TRBJ2-3	CASRGESLNTQYF
TRBV30	TRBJ2-3	CAWSDHRGRGTGELYF
TRBV5-1	TRBJ2-5	CASSFNSGGEETQYF
TRBV7-2	TRBJ2-5	CASSRGKGANSWQYF
TRBV6-1	TRBJ2-3	CASTVASYTDTQYF
TRBV7-7	TRBJ2-3	CASSYHSSDTQYF
TRBV14	TRBJ1-2	CASSQVAAAYGYTF